The rows below give T cell receptor beta chains drawn from one sample of a study of beta chain features in type 1 diabetes. Assay used: immunoSEQ multiplex PCR; TCRdb lists only in-frame clones, some missing. Of 900,000 or so clones listed, about a sixth were seen once; the top ten hold 0.023%. Sequenced input: naive CD4+ T cells from blood. Receptors originate from a woman aged 18 to 35 in good health. The CDR3 runs from the conserved cysteine through the conserved F or W. The D gene is left open where the match is weak. Rows may omit the clone size; those that give it use once, few, many or a size class.

>TRBV7-4|-|TRBJ1-5|-
CASTIGRFSNQPQHF
TGTGCCAGTACGATCGGGCGGTTTAGCAATCAGCCCCAGCATTTT
>TRBV6-5|-|TRBJ2-5|TRBD1
CAAGYRQGAAETQYF
TGTGCCGCAGGCTACCGACAGGGGGCGGCAGAGACCCAGTACTTC
>TRBV13|-|TRBJ2-3|-
CASSPLGRDKMWRYTQYF
TGTGCCAGCAGCCCCCTCGGACGGGACAAGATGTGGAGATATACGCAGTATTTT
>TRBV18|-|TRBJ2-7|TRBD2
CASSPGTSGNYEQYF
TGTGCCAGCTCACCCGGGACTAGCGGAAATTACGAGCAGTACTTC
>TRBV11-2|few|TRBJ2-7|-
CASSSQRWGAKDEQYF
TGTGCCAGCAGCTCACAGCGTTGGGGAGCCAAGGACGAGCAGTACTTC
>TRBV6-5|-|TRBJ2-7|TRBD1
CASSYSSSGGGYEQYF
TGTGCCAGCAGTTACTCGAGTTCAGGGGGTGGCTACGAGCAGTACTTC
>TRBV4-1|-|TRBJ2-3|-
CASSQVLVSDTQYF
TGCGCCAGCAGCCAAGTTCTCGTTTCGGATACGCAGTATTTT
>TRBV19|few|TRBJ1-4|-
CASGGQAHTNEKLFF
TGTGCCAGCGGCGGCCAGGCACATACTAATGAAAAACTGTTTTTT
>TRBV7-2|-|TRBJ2-7|-
CASSLVGGPYEQYF
TGTGCCAGCAGCTTAGTGGGCGGACCCTACGAGCAGTACTTC
>TRBV7-2|-|TRBJ2-7|-
CASSLGMLYEQYF
TGTGCCAGCAGCTTAGGGATGTTATACGAGCAGTACTTC
>TRBV7-9|few|TRBJ2-6|-
CASSPRSGAAGANVLTF
TGTGCCAGCAGCCCCCGTAGTGGTGCAGCTGGGGCCAACGTCCTGACTTTC
>TRBV7-9|few|TRBJ2-7|-
CASAPGRGYEQYF
TGTGCCAGCGCACCGGGCAGGGGCTACGAGCAGTACTTC
>TRBV6-5|few|TRBJ2-5|TRBD2
CASSGLARPQYF
TGTGCCAGCAGTGGACTAGCGAGGCCCCAGTACTTC
>TRBV7-9|few|TRBJ2-3|TRBD2
CASSLGGGRDTQYF
TGTGCCAGCAGCCTTGGAGGCGGGAGGGATACGCAGTATTTT
>TRBV5-1|-|TRBJ2-2|-
CASSLGGSNTGELFF
TGCGCCAGCAGCCTCGGCGGCTCGAACACCGGGGAGCTGTTTTTT
>TRBV5-1|-|TRBJ2-3|-
CASSLTRTGNTDTQYF
TGCGCCAGCAGCTTGACGCGTACAGGGAACACAGATACGCAGTATTTT
>TRBV19|-|TRBJ2-7|-
CASSIGDGTYEQYF
TGTGCCAGTAGTATCGGGGACGGTACCTACGAGCAGTACTTC
>TRBV23-1|many|TRBJ2-6|-
CASTLRQGRVGANVLTF
TGCGCCAGCACCCTGCGGCAGGGCAGAGTTGGGGCCAACGTCCTGACTTTC
>TRBV6-5|few|TRBJ2-1|TRBD1
CASSYTGAFYNEQFF
TGTGCCAGCAGTTACACAGGGGCTTTCTACAATGAGCAGTTCTTC
>TRBV7-8|few|TRBJ2-7|TRBD1
CASSPTGGRYEQYF
TGTGCCAGCAGCCCGACAGGGGGCCGGTACGAGCAGTACTTC
>TRBV25-1|few|TRBJ2-1|TRBD1
CASSAPTGQGYNEQFF
TGTGCCAGCAGCGCACCCACGGGACAGGGTTACAATGAGCAGTTCTTC
>TRBV27|many|TRBJ2-6|-
CASSFGKTGANVLTF
TGTGCCAGCAGTTTTGGGAAGACTGGGGCCAACGTCCTGACTTTC
>TRBV5-1|-|TRBJ2-2|TRBD2
CASSLRAGEYTGELFF
TGCGCCAGCAGCTTGCGAGCGGGAGAATACACCGGGGAGCTGTTTTTT
>TRBV21-1|-|TRBJ2-5|-
CASSKGTSGSRETQYF
TGTGCCAGCAGCAAAGGAACTAGCGGGAGTAGGGAGACCCAGTACTTC
>TRBV10-3|-|TRBJ2-6|-
CATESGANVLTF
TGTGCCACCGAGTCTGGGGCCAACGTCCTGACTTTC
>TRBV7-6|-|TRBJ2-3|-
CASSSTPTGRSTQYF
TGTGCCAGCAGCTCTACTCCGACAGGACGGAGTACGCAGTATTTT
>TRBV11-1|-|TRBJ2-2|TRBD1
CASSLRQGMWGNTGELFF
TGTGCCAGCAGCTTAAGACAGGGAATGTGGGGTAACACCGGGGAGCTGTTTTTT
>TRBV7-3|-|TRBJ1-1|TRBD1
CASSPGQGSAEAFF
TGTGCCAGCAGCCCCGGACAGGGGAGTGCTGAAGCTTTCTTT
>TRBV13|few|TRBJ2-1|TRBD2
CASSRTSGSVDEQFF
TGTGCCAGCAGCCGGACTAGCGGGAGCGTGGATGAGCAGTTCTTC
>TRBV4-3|few|TRBJ1-1|-
CASSQHPPQMNTEAFF
TGCGCCAGCAGCCAACATCCGCCCCAAATGAACACTGAAGCTTTCTTT
>TRBV5-6|-|TRBJ2-5|-
CASSRVGLQETQYF
TGTGCCAGCAGCAGGGTTGGGTTACAAGAGACCCAGTACTTC
>TRBV28|-|TRBJ1-2|-
CASSFVDRGYGYTF
TGTGCCAGCAGTTTCGTGGACAGAGGCTATGGCTACACCTTC
>TRBV13|-|TRBJ2-2|TRBD2
CASTTPWTSGINTGELFF
TGTGCCAGCACCACACCCTGGACTAGCGGGATCAACACCGGGGAGCTGTTTTTT
>TRBV11-1|few|TRBJ2-1|TRBD2
CASSLGSGTSSYNEQFF
TGTGCCAGCAGCTTGGGTAGCGGGACTAGCTCCTACAATGAGCAGTTCTTC
>TRBV5-6|few|TRBJ2-1|TRBD2
CATSPAGGPYEQFF
TGTGCCACCTCGCCAGCGGGAGGGCCGTATGAGCAGTTCTTC
>TRBV7-2|few|TRBJ1-4|TRBD1
CASSLGWTGSDEKLFF
TGTGCCAGCAGCTTAGGTTGGACAGGGTCTGATGAAAAACTGTTTTTT
>TRBV28|-|TRBJ2-7|TRBD2
CASSPFPGGLAGTYEQYF
TGTGCCAGCAGTCCCTTCCCGGGGGGACTAGCGGGAACCTACGAGCAGTACTTC
>TRBV27|-|TRBJ1-5|-
CATLSRGYSNQPQHF
TGTGCCACCCTATCAAGGGGTTATAGCAATCAGCCCCAGCATTTT
>TRBV5-1|-|TRBJ2-7|TRBD1
CASSLGRGIDEQYF
TGCGCCAGCAGCTTGGGCAGGGGGATCGACGAGCAGTACTTC
>TRBV4-2|few|TRBJ2-2|-
CASSHPSESGELFF
TGTGCCAGCAGCCACCCTTCGGAGTCCGGGGAGCTGTTTTTT
>TRBV18|few|TRBJ1-5|TRBD1
CASAWDSTNQPQHF
TGTGCCAGCGCCTGGGACAGCACTAATCAGCCCCAGCATTTT
>TRBV28|few|TRBJ2-7|-
CASRTRDRSQAYEQYF
TGTGCCAGCAGGACTCGGGACCGATCACAGGCGTACGAGCAGTACTTC
>TRBV7-9|-|TRBJ2-1|TRBD2
CASRTGTSSRNEQFF
TGTGCCAGCAGGACCGGGACTAGCTCCCGGAATGAGCAGTTCTTC
>TRBV2|-|TRBJ2-7|TRBD2
CASSATSGRLYEQYF
TGTGCCAGCAGTGCGACTAGCGGGAGGTTGTACGAGCAGTACTTC
>TRBV28|few|TRBJ2-7|-
CASRLGLYEQYF
TGTGCCAGCAGGTTGGGTCTCTACGAGCAGTACTTC
>TRBV5-1|-|TRBJ2-2|-
CASSLQRLQAGELFF
TGCGCCAGCAGCTTGCAGCGCCTTCAGGCCGGGGAGCTGTTTTTT
>TRBV7-2|few|TRBJ2-7|TRBD2
CASTDGGSGRRGEQYF
TGTGCCAGCACCGATGGCGGTAGCGGGAGGCGAGGAGAGCAGTACTTC
>TRBV7-2|-|TRBJ2-2|-
CASSLGTLIFTGELFF
TGTGCCAGCAGCTTAGGGACGCTTATTTTCACCGGGGAGCTGTTTTTT
>TRBV4-3|few|TRBJ2-1|TRBD2
CASSRQTSANSYNEQFF
TGCGCCAGCAGCCGCCAAACTAGCGCCAACTCCTACAATGAGCAGTTCTTC
>TRBV28|-|TRBJ2-5|TRBD1
CASSSLGQGRQETQYF
TGTGCCAGCAGTTCGTTAGGACAGGGCCGACAAGAGACCCAGTACTTC
>TRBV27|few|TRBJ2-7|-
CASSTTVPLGYEQYF
TGTGCCAGCAGTACGACCGTTCCTTTGGGCTACGAGCAGTACTTC
>TRBV7-2|few|TRBJ2-7|-
CASSLVQGNSYEQYF
TGTGCCAGCAGCTTAGTGCAGGGTAACTCCTACGAGCAGTACTTC
>TRBV28|-|TRBJ1-1|-
CASSWDAVNTEAFF
TGTGCCAGCAGCTGGGACGCAGTGAACACTGAAGCTTTCTTT
>TRBV5-1|few|TRBJ2-7|TRBD1
CASSLVPSGQGAFYEQYF
TGCGCCAGCAGCTTGGTCCCCTCCGGACAGGGGGCGTTTTACGAGCAGTACTTC